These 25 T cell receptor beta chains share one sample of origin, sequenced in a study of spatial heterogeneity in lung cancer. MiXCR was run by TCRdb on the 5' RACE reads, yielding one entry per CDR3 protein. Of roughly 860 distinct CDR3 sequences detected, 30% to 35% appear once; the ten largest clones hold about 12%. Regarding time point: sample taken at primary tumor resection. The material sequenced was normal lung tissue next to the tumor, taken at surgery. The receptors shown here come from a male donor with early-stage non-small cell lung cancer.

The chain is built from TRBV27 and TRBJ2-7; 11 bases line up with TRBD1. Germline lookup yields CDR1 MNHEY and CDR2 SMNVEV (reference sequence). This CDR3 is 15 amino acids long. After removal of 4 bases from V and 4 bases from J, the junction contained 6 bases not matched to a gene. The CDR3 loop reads CASSYWTGGRYEQYF. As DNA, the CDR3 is TGTGCCAGCAGTTACTGGACAGGGGGCAGGTACGAGCAGTACTTC.

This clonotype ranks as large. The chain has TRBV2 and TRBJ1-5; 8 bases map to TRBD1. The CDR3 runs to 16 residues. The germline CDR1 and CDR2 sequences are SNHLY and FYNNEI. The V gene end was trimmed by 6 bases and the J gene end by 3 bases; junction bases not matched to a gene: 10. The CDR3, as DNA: TGTGCCAGCAGCGAGACTCGGACAGGGATCAATCAGCCCCAGCATTTT. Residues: CASSETRTGINQPQHF. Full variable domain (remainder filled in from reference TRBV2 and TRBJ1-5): EPEVTQTPSHQVTQMGQEVILRCVPISNHLYFYWYRQILGQKVEFLVSFYNNEISEKSEIFDDQFSVERPDGSNFTLKIRSTKLEDSAMYFCASSETRTGINQPQHFGDGTRLSIL.

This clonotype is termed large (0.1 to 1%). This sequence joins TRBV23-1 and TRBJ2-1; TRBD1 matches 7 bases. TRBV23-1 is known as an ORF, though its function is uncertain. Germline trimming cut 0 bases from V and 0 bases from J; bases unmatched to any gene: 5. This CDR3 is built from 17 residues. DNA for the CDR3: TGCGCCAGCAGTCAATCGTGGGACAGAAGCTCCTACAATGAGCAGTTCTTC. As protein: CASSQSWDRSSYNEQFF.

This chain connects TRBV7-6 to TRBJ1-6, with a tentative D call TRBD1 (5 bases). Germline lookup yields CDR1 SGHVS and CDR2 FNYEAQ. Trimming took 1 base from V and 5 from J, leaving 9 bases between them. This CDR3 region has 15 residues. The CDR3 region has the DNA TGTGCCAGCAGCTTAGTACAGGATCATAATTCACCCCTCCACTTT. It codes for CASSLVQDHNSPLHF.

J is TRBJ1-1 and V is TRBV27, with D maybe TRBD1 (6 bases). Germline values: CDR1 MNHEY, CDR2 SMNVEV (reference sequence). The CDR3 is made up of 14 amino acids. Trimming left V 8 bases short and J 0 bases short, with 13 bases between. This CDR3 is CASGSGHLNTEAFF. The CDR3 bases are TGTGCCAGCGGGTCGGGACACCTGAACACTGAAGCTTTCTTT.

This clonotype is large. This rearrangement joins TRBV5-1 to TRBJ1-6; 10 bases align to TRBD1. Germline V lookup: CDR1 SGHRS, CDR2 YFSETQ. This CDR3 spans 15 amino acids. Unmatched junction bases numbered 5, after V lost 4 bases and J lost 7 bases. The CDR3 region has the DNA TGCGCCAGCAGCGCAGGGACAGGGGAGAATTCACCCCTCCACTTT. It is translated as CASSAGTGENSPLHF.

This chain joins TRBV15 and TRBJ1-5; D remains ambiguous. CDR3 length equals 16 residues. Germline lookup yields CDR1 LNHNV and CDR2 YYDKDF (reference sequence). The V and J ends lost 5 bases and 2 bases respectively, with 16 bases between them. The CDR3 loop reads CATSPQRSSGNQPQHF. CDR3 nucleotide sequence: TGTGCCACCAGCCCCCAGAGGAGCAGCGGCAATCAGCCCCAGCATTTT.

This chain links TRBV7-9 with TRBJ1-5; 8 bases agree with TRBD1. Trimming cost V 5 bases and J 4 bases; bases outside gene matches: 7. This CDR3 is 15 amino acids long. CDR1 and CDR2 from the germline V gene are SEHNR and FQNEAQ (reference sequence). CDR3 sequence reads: CASSPQGGTNQPQHF. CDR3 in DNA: TGTGCCAGCAGCCCACAGGGGGGTACGAATCAGCCCCAGCATTTT.

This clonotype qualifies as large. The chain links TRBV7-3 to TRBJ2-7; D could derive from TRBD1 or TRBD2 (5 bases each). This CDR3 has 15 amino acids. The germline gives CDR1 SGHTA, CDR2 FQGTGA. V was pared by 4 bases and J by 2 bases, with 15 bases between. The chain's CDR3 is CASSSFPGRAYEQYF. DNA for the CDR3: TGTGCCAGCAGCTCGTTCCCGGGGCGGGCCTACGAGCAGTACTTC.

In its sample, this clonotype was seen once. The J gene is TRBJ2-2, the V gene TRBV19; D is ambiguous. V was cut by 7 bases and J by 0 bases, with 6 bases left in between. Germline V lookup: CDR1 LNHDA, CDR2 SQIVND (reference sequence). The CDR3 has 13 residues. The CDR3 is CASTNPNTGELFF. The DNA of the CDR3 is TGTGCCAGTACAAATCCGAACACCGGGGAGCTGTTTTTT.

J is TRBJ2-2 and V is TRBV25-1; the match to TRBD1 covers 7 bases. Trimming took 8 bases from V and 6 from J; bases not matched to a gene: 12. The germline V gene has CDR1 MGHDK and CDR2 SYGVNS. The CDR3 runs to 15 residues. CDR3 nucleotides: TGTGCCAGCGGGGGAACAGGGGAGTATCCCGGGGAGCTGTTTTTT. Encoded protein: CASGGTGEYPGELFF. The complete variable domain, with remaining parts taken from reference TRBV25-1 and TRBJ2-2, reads EADIYQTPRYLVIGTGKKITLECSQTMGHDKMYWYQQDPGMELHLIHYSYGVNSTEKGDLSSESTVSRIRTEHFPLTLESARPSHTSQYLCASGGTGEYPGELFFGEGSRLTVL.

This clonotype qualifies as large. CDR3 in amino acids: CASSLGWVGEQYF. The CDR3 nucleotides read TGCGCCAGCAGCTTGGGTTGGGTCGGCGAGCAGTACTTC. The chain couples TRBV5-1 to TRBJ2-7; D unclear. V lost 0 bases to trimming and J lost 6 bases, with 10 bases between them. In germline, CDR1 is SGHRS, CDR2 YFSETQ. This CDR3 is 13 amino acids long.

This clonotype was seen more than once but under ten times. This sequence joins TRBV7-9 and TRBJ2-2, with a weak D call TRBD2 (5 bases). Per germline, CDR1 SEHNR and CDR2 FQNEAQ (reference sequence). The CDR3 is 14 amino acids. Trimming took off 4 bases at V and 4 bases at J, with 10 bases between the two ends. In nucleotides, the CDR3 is TGTGCCAGCAGCTCGTTAGAGGGCACCGGGGAGCTGTTTTTT. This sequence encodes CASSSLEGTGELFF.

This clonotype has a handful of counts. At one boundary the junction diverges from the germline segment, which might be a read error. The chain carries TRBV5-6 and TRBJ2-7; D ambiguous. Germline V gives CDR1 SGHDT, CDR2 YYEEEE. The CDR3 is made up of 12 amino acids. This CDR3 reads CASRLVATYEQF. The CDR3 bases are TGTGCCAGCCGCTTAGTCGCGACCTACGAGCAGTTC.

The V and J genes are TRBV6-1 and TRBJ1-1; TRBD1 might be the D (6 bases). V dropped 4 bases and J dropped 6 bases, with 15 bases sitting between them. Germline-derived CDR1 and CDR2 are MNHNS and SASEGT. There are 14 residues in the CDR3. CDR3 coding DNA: TGTGCCAGCAGTGGCCGCGGGGGGCTCGCTGAAGCTTTCTTT. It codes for CASSGRGGLAEAFF.

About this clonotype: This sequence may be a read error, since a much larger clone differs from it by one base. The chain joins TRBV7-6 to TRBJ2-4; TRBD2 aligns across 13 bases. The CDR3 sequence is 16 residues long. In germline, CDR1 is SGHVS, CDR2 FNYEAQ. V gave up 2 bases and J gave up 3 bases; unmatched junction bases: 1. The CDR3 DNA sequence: TGTGCCAGCAGCTTAACTAGCGGGGGGGTCAAAAACATTCAGTACTTC. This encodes CASSLTSGGVKNIQYF.

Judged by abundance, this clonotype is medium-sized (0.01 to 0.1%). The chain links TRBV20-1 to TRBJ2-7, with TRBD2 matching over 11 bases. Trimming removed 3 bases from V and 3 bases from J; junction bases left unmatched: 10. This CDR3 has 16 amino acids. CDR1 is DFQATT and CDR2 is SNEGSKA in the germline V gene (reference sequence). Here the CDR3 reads CSASHLPSGGLYEQYF. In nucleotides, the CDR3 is TGCAGTGCTAGCCACCTCCCTAGCGGGGGGCTCTACGAGCAGTACTTC.

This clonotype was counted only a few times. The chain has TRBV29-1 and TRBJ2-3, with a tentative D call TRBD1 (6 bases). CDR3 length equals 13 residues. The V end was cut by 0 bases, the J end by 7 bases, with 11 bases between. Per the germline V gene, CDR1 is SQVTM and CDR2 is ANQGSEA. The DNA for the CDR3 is TGCAGCGTTGAAGAGGGGGCGATGAATACGCAGTATTTT. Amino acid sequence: CSVEEGAMNTQYF.

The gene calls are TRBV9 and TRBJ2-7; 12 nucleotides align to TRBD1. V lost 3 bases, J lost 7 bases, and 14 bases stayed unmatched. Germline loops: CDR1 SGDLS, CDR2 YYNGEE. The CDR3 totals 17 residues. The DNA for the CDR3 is TGTGCCAGCAGCGAGGCGCCTGGGGGACAGGGGGCCGGGGAGCAGTACTTC. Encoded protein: CASSEAPGGQGAGEQYF.

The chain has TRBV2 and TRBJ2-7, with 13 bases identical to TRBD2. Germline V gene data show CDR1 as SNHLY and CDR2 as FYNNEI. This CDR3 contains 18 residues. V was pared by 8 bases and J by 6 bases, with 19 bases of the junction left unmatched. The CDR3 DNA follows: TGTGCCAGCCGAAGGACTGGGACTAGCGGGAAGTTATCGGGCGAGCAGTACTTC. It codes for CASRRTGTSGKLSGEQYF.

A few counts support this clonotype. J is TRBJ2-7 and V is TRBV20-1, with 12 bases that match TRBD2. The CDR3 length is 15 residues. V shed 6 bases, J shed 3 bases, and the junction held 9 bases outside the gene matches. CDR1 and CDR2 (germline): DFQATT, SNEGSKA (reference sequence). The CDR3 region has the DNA TGCAGTGCAAGGACTAGCGGGAAGGTGGACTACGAGCAGTACTTC. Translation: CSARTSGKVDYEQYF.

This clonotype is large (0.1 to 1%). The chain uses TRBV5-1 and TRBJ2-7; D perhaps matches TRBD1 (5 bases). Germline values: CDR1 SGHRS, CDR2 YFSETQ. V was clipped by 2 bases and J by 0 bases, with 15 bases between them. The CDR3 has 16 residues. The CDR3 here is CASSLQVAQSSYEQYF. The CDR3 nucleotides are TGCGCCAGCAGCTTACAGGTTGCCCAAAGCTCCTACGAGCAGTACTTC.

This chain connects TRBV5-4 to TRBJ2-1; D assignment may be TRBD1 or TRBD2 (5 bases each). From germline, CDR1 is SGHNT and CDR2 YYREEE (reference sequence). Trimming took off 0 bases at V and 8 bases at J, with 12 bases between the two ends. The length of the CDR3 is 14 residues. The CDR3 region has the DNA TGTGCCAGCAGCTTGGATGGGGACCCCGATGAGCAGTTCTTC. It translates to CASSLDGDPDEQFF.

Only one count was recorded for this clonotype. Here the CDR3 DNA reads TGTGCCAGCAGCCAGCTCGGGAGCGGGGATCAAGAGACCCAGTACTTC. It translates to CASSQLGSGDQETQYF. The chain recombines TRBV3-1 with TRBJ2-5; 7 bases are shared with TRBD2. CDR1 LGHDT and CDR2 YNNKEL come from the germline V gene (reference sequence). CDR3 length: 16 residues. Trimming at V came to 3 bases and at J to 2 bases, leaving 9 bases not matched to a gene.

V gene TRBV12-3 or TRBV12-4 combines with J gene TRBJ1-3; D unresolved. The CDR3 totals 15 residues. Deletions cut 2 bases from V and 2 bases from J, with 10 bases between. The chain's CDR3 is CASSLYPRTGNTIYF. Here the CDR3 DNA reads TGTGCCAGCAGTTTATATCCAAGGACTGGAAACACCATATATTTT.